This is a list of T cell receptor beta chains from one sample in a study of cytomegalovirus exposure and HLA in healthy donors. The table came from immunoSEQ multiplex PCR; TCRdb's copy has only in-frame clones and leaves some out. The sample contains over 150,000 clones, roughly 80% of which appear only once. Sequencing was performed on PBMCs. These receptors all come from a woman aged 25 to 39 in good health and CMV-seropositive. The CDR3 runs from the conserved cysteine through the conserved F or W. Fields, in order: clone size, D gene, V gene, J gene, CDR3 protein, CDR3 DNA. A D gene is named only where the DNA matches it firmly. Some rows mark clone size as missing; the rest say once, few, many or name a class of expanded clone.

>few|.|TRBV29-1|TRBJ2-5
CSAAYSEETQYF
TGCAGCGCCGCCTACTCCGAAGAGACCCAGTACTTC
>.|.|TRBV5-1|TRBJ1-5
CASRPLDSSTDTQHF
TGCGCCAGCAGACCCTTGGACAGCAGCACAGATACGCAGCATTTT
>.|.|TRBV5-1|TRBJ1-1
CASSLVGGTNTEAFF
TGCGCCAGCAGCTTGGTTGGCGGGACGAACACTGAAGCTTTCTTT
>.|TRBD1|TRBV18|TRBJ2-7
CASSPLTGQGTSYEQYF
TGTGCCAGCTCACCACTTACCGGACAGGGGACCTCCTACGAGCAGTACTTC
>once|.|TRBV18|TRBJ1-6
CASSLQGHGDSPLHF
TGTGCCAGCTCACTCCAGGGTCATGGAGATTCACCCCTCCACTTT
>.|TRBD1|TRBV2|TRBJ1-1
CASSRDGQGARTEAFF
TGTGCCAGCAGTCGGGATGGACAGGGGGCGAGAACTGAAGCTTTCTTT
>few|.|TRBV4-3|TRBJ1-4
CASSQDPRQDLNEKLFF
TGCGCCAGCAGCCAAGATCCCCGGCAGGACTTAAATGAAAAACTGTTTTTT
>.|.|TRBV5-1|TRBJ2-1
CASSLGVLGGPWHEQFF
TGCGCCAGCAGCTTGGGAGTGTTGGGGGGGCCTTGGCATGAGCAGTTCTTC
>.|.|TRBV5-6|TRBJ2-2
CASSLLALANTGELFF
TGTGCCAGCAGCTTGTTAGCCCTCGCGAACACCGGGGAGCTGTTTTTT
>.|.|TRBV2|TRBJ1-6
CASRLGIQRVYSPLHF
TGTGCCAGCAGACTAGGTATTCAGAGGGTCTATTCACCCCTCCACTTT
>.|TRBD1|TRBV7-8|TRBJ2-7
CASSLSGQGTSGEYF
TGTGCCAGCAGCTTATCGGGACAGGGAACGTCCGGGGAGTACTTC
>.|TRBD1|TRBV4-1|TRBJ1-2
CASSQMLDRVDGYTF
TGCGCCAGCAGCCAGATGTTGGACAGGGTGGATGGCTACACCTTC
>.|TRBD1|TRBV7-9|TRBJ2-1
CASSEGADEQFF
TGTGCCAGCAGCGAGGGGGCGGATGAGCAGTTCTTC
>.|.|TRBV19|TRBJ1-1
CASSIRGENTEAFF
TGTGCCAGTAGCATCCGAGGAGAGAACACTGAAGCTTTCTTT
>.|.|TRBV7-9|TRBJ2-3
CASSQTSYGTDTQYF
TGTGCCAGCAGTCAAACTAGTTATGGCACAGATACGCAGTATTTT
>.|TRBD2|TRBV7-9|TRBJ2-3
CASSLESGGGLIADTQYF
TGTGCCAGCAGCTTAGAGTCGGGGGGGGGCCTCATTGCAGATACGCAGTATTTT
>.|.|TRBV28|TRBJ1-1
CASSLGEVMDEAFF
TGTGCCAGCAGTTTAGGAGAAGTCATGGATGAAGCTTTCTTT
>.|.|TRBV5-4|TRBJ2-7
CASSLELALFGEQYF
TGTGCCAGCAGCTTGGAACTAGCCCTTTTCGGGGAGCAGTACTTC